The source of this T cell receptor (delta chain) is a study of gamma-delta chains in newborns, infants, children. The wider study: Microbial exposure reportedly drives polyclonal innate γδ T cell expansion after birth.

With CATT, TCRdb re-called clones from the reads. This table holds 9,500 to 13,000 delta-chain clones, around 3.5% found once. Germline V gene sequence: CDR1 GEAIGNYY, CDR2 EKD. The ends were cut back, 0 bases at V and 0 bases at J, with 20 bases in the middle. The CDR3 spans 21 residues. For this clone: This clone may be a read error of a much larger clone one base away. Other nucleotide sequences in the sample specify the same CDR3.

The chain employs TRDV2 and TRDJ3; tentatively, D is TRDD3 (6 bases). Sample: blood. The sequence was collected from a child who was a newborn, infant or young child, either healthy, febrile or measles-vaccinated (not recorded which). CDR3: CACDTVSVRGSSSWDTRQMFF. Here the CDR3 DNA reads TGTGCCTGTGACACCGTCTCCGTGAGGGGATCGAGCTCCTGGGACACCCGACAGATGTTTTTC.